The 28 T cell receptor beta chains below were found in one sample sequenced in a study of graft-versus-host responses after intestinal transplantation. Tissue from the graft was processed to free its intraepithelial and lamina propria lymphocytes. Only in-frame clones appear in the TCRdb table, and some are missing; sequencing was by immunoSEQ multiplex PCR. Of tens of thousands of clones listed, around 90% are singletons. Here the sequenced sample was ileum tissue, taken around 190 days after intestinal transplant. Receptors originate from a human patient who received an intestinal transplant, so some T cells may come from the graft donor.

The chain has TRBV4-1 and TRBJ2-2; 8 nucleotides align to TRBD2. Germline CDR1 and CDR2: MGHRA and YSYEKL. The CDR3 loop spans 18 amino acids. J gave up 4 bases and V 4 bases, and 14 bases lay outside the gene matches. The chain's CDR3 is CASSLHGGSGGGTGELFF. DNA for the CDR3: TGCGCCAGCAGCCTTCACGGCGGGAGCGGGGGAGGCACCGGGGAGCTGTTTTTT.

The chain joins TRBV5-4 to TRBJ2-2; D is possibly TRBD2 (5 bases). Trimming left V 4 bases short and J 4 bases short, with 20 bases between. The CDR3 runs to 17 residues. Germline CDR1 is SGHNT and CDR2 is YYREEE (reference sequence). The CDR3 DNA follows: TGTGCCAGCAGCCCCTCGTTAGGGCGAGGGAGCACCGGGGAGCTGTTTTTT. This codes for CASSPSLGRGSTGELFF.

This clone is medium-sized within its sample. The CDR3, as DNA: TGTGCCAGCAGCCCGACAGCAGCAGGGAGCTACGAGCAGTACTTC. This translates into CASSPTAAGSYEQYF. This chain links TRBV7-9 with TRBJ2-7; D may correspond to TRBD1 or TRBD2 (5 bases each). V was pared by 5 bases and J by 3 bases, with 17 bases between. CDR1 SEHNR and CDR2 FQNEAQ come from the germline V gene (reference sequence). The CDR3 length is 15 residues.

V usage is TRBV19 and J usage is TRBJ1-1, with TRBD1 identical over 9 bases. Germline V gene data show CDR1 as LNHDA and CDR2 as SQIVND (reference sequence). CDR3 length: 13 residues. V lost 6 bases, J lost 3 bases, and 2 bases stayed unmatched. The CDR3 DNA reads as TGTGCCAGTAGCGGGACAGGGTACACTGAAGCTTTCTTT. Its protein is CASSGTGYTEAFF. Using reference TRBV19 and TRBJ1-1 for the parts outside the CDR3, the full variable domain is DGGITQSPKYLFRKEGQNVTLSCEQNLNHDAMYWYRQDPGQGLRLIYYSQIVNDFQKGDIAEGYSVSREKKESFPLTVTSAQKNPTAFYLCASSGTGYTEAFFGQGTRLTVV.

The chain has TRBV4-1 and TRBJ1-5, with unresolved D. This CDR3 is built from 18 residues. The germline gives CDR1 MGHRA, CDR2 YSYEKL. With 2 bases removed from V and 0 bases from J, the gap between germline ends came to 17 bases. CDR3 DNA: TGCGCCAGCAGCCAATACCCATACCCAGTATATAGCAATCAGCCCCAGCATTTT. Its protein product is CASSQYPYPVYSNQPQHF.

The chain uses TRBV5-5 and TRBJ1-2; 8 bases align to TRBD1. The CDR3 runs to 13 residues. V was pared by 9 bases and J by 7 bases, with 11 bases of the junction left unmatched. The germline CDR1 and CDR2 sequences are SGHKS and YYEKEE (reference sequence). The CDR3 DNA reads TGTGCCACCTACGGACAGGGCGAAGTTGGCTACACCTTC. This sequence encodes CATYGQGEVGYTF.

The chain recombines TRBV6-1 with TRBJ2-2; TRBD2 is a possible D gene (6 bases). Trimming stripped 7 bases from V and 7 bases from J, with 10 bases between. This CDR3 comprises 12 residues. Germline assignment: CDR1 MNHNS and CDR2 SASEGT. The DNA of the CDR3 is TGTGCCAGCAATTTGGGGGGCGGGGAGCTGTTTTTT. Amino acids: CASNLGGGELFF.

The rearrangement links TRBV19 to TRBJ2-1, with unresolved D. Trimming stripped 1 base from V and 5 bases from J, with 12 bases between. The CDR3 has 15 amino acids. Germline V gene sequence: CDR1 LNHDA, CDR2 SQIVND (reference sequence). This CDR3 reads CASSIGHPRNNEQFF. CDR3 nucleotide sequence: TGTGCCAGTAGTATAGGTCACCCAAGAAACAATGAGCAGTTCTTC.

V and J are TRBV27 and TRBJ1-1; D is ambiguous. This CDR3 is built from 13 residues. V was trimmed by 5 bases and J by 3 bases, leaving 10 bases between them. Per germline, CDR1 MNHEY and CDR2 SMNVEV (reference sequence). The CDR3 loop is CASSKQMYTEAFF. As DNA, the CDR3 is TGTGCCAGCAGTAAACAGATGTACACTGAAGCTTTCTTT.

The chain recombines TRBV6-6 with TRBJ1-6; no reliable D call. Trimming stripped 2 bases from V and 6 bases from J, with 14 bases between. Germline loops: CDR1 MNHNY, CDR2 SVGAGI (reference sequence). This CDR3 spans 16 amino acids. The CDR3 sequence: CASSYQRVGLNSPLHF. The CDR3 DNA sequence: TGTGCCAGCAGTTACCAAAGGGTTGGCCTTAATTCACCCCTCCACTTT.

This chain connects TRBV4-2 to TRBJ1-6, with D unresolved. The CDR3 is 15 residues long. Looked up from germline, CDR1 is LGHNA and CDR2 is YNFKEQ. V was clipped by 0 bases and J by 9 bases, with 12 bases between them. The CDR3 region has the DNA TGTGCCAGCAGCCAAGATCCAGGTATCCTTTCACCCCTCCACTTT. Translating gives CASSQDPGILSPLHF.

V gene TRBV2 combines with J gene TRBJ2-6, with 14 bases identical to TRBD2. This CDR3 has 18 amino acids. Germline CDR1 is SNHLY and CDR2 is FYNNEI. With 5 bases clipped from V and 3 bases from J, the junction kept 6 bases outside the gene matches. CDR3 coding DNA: TGTGCCAGCAGTAACCCGGGACTAGCGGGAGTTGGGGCCAACGTCCTGACTTTC. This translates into CASSNPGLAGVGANVLTF.

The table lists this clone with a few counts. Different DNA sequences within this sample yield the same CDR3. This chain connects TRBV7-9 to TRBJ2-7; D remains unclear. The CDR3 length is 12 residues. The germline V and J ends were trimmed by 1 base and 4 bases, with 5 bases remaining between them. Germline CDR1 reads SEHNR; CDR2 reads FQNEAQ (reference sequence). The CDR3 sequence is CASSLGAYEQYF. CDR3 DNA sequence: TGTGCCAGCAGCTTAGGCGCATACGAGCAGTACTTC.

The CDR3 spells CASSGEYQETQYF. As DNA, the CDR3 is TGTGCCAGCAGCGGGGAGTACCAAGAGACCCAGTACTTC. This rearrangement joins TRBV9 to TRBJ2-5; TRBD2 might be the D (5 bases). There are 13 residues in the CDR3. The germline V gene encodes CDR1 SGDLS and CDR2 YYNGEE. With 3 bases removed from V and 0 bases from J, the gap between germline ends came to 6 bases.

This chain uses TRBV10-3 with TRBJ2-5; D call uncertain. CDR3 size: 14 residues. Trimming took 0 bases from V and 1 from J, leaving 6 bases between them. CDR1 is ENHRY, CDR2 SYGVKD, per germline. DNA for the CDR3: TGTGCCATCAGTGAGTCCGGCAGCCAAGAGACCCAGTACTTC. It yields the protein CAISESGSQETQYF.

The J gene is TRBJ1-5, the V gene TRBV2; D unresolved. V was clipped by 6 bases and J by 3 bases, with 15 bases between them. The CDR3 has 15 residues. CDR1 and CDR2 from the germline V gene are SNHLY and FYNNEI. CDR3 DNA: TGTGCCAGCAGCGGTCTTGGGTTGAACAATCAGCCCCAGCATTTT. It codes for CASSGLGLNNQPQHF.

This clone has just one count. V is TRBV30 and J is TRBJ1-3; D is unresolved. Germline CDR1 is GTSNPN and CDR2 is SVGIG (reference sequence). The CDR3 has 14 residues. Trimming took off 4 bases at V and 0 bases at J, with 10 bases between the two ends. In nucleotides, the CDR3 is TGTGCCTGGACCGAATTGTCCTCTGGAAACACCATATATTTT. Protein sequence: CAWTELSSGNTIYF.

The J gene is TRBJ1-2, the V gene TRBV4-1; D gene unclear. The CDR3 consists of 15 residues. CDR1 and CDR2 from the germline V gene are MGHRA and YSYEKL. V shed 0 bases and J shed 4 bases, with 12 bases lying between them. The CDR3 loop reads CASSQDIVDLYGYTF. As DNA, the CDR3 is TGCGCCAGCAGCCAAGATATAGTGGACCTCTATGGCTACACCTTC.

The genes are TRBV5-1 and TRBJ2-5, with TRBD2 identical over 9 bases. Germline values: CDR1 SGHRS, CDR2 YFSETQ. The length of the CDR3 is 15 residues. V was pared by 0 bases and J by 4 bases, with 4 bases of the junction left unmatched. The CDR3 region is CASSLASGTTETQYF. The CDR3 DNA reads TGCGCCAGCAGCTTGGCTAGCGGGACGACAGAGACCCAGTACTTC. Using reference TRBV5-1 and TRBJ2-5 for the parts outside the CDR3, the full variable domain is KAGVTQTPRYLIKTRGQQVTLSCSPISGHRSVSWYQQTPGQGLQFLFEYFSETQRNKGNFPGRFSGRQFSNSRSEMNVSTLELGDSALYLCASSLASGTTETQYFGPGTRLLVL.

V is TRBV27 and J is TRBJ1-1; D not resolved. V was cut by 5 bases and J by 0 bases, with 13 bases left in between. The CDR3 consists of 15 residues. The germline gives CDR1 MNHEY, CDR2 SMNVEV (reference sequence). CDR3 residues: CASSPQDTMNTEAFF. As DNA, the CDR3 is TGTGCCAGCAGTCCCCAAGACACGATGAACACTGAAGCTTTCTTT.

The DNA for the CDR3 is TGTGCCAGCAGCCCCTGGGTTTCAAGCTACGAGCAGTACTTC. This gives the protein CASSPWVSSYEQYF. This rearrangement joins TRBV7-9 to TRBJ2-7; D is uncertain. Trimming took off 5 bases at V and 3 bases at J, with 14 bases between the two ends. This CDR3 contains 14 residues. Germline CDR1 reads SEHNR; CDR2 reads FQNEAQ (reference sequence).

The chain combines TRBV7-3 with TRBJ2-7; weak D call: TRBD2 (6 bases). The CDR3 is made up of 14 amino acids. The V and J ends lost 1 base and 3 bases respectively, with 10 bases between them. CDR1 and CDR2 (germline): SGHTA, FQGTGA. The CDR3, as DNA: TGTGCCAGCAGCTTAATAGCGCGGGGCTACGAGCAGTACTTC. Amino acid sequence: CASSLIARGYEQYF.

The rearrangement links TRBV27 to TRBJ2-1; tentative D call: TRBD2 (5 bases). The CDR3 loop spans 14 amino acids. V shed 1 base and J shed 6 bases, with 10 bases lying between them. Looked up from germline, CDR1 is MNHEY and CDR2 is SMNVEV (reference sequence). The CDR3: CASSLFTRGNEQFF. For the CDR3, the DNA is TGTGCCAGCAGTTTATTTACTAGAGGCAATGAGCAGTTCTTC.

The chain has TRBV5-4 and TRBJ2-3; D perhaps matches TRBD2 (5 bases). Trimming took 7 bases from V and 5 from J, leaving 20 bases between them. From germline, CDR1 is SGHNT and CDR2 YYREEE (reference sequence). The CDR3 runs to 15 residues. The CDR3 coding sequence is TGTGCCAGCCACACGGCGGGCGCCGTCGGAGATACGCAGTATTTT. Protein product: CASHTAGAVGDTQYF.

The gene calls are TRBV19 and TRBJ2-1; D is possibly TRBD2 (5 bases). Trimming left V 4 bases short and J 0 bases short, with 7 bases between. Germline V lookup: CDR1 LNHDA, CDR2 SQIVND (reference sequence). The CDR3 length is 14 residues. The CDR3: CASSSGGSYNEQFF. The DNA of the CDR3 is TGTGCCAGTAGTAGCGGAGGCTCCTACAATGAGCAGTTCTTC.

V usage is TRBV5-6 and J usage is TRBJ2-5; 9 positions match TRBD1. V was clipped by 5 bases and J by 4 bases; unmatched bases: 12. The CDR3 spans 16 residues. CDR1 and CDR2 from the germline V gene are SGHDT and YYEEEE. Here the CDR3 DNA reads TGTGCCAGCAGTCGACCACCGGGACAGGGTAGAGAGACCCAGTACTTC. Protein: CASSRPPGQGRETQYF.

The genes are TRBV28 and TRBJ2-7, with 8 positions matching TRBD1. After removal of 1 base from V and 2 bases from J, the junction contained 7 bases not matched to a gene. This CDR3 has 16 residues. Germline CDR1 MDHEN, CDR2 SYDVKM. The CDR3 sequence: CASSLLRTGRTYEQYF. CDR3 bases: TGTGCCAGCAGTTTATTGAGGACAGGGAGAACCTACGAGCAGTACTTC.

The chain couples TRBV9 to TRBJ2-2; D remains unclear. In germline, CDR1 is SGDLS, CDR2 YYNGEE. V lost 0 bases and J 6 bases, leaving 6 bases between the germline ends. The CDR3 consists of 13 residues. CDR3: CASSVEVAGELFF. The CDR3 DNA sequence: TGTGCCAGCAGCGTAGAGGTGGCCGGGGAGCTGTTTTTT.